This T cell receptor (beta chain) was profiled in a study of T cells in Graves' hyperthyroidism and ophthalmopathy. Turning to the study itself: It was at initial diagnosis, before any treatment, that peripheral blood was collected.

The CDR3 sequence is 18 residues long. Trimming removed 7 bases at V and 4 bases at J, with 23 bases between. The germline V gene has CDR1 SGHAT and CDR2 FQNNGV. Findings and caveats of the study: In the analysis, a 13 V-J model separated ophthalmopathy from stable hyperthyroidism. The model foresaw ophthalmopathy a median roughly 6 months prior to onset.

This clonotype was detected many times. Antigen unknown. Patients were excluded because of uncontrolled infection, other autoimmune disease, pregnancy or lactation. The source material, RNA transcripts, was used to amplify TCR beta CDR3 regions. The primer set for the first-round RT-PCR of the TCR CDR3 was HTBI. TCRdb redid the calling of the multiplex PCR reads with MiXCR, one entry per CDR3 protein. This table has around 350,000 distinct CDR3 sequences, roughly 15% appearing once. The sequenced sample was blood. The chain is built from TRBV11-2 and TRBJ2-6, with D tentatively TRBD2 (5 bases). The sequence came from a woman in her 30s with Graves' hyperthyroidism that later progressed to Graves' ophthalmopathy. In DNA, the CDR3 is TGTGCCAGCAACCGGTTCCTTCTACGAGGGAACGGGGCCAACGTCCTGACTTTC. Protein sequence: CASNRFLLRGNGANVLTF. Full variable domain (remainder filled in from reference TRBV11-2 and TRBJ2-6): EAGVAQSPRYKIIEKRQSVAFWCNPISGHATLYWYQQILGQGPKLLIQFQNNGVVDDSQLPKDRFSAERLKGVDSTLKIQPAKLEDSAVYLCASNRFLLRGNGANVLTFGAGSRLTVL.